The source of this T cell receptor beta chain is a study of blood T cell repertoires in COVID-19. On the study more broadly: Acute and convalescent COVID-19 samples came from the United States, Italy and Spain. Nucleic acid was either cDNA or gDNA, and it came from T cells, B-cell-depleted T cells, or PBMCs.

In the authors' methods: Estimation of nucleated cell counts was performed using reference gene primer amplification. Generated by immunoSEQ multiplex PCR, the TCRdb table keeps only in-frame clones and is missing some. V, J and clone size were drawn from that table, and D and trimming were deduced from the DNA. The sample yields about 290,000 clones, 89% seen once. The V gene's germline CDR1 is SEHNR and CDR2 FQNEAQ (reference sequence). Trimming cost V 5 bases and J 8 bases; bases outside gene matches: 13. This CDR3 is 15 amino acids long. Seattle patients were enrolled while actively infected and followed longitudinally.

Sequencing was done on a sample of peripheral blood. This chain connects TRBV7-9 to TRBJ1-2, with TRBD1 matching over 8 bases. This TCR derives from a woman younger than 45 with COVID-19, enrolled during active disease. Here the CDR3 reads CASSPPGGAPGGYTF. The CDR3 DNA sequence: TGTGCCAGCAGCCCCCCAGGGGGCGCACCGGGAGGCTACACCTTC.